The table lists the clone carrying this T cell receptor (beta chain) with a count of one. The antigen remains unidentified. Germline V gene lookup returns CDR1 MNHNS and CDR2 SASEGT. The CDR3 totals 11 residues. The V end was cut by 10 bases, the J end by 7 bases, with 11 bases between. The data stem from a study of cytomegalovirus exposure and HLA in healthy donors. Findings and caveats of the study: Analysis performed later showed TCR beta chains linked to HLA being more clonally expanded than equally common others.

The study ran its PCR with 60 Vbeta and 13 Jbeta primers. Profiling relied on immunoSEQ multiplex PCR, and the TCRdb table lists in-frame clones only, not all of them. The sample carries about 97,000 clones, 73% recorded once. The rearrangement links TRBV6-1 to TRBJ2-1; the D is unclear. Sequencing input: PBMCs. This TCR was sampled from a man aged 35-49 years in good health and CMV-seronegative. CDR3 in amino acids: CANTPSNEQFF. The DNA of the CDR3 is TGTGCCAACACCCCAAGTAATGAGCAGTTCTTC.